This T cell receptor (beta chain) was sequenced for a study of CD8+ T cells in alopecia areata. Study in general: For the treated group, dosing was oral tofacitinib at 5 to 10 mg twice daily. Findings and limits, study-wide: Greater clonality was observed in lesional scalp samples, especially alopecia totalis/universalis, versus normal scalp. Many expanded lesional clones stayed in scalp and blood while on tofacitinib.

RNA extraction and reverse transcription yielded cDNA as sequencing template. Sequencing was performed with immunoSEQ multiplex PCR; in TCRdb, only in-frame clones are kept and a portion is missing. Counted here are about 200,000 clones, 50% to 70% occurring once; the ten biggest clones make up 1.6%. There are a few counts of this clone. The antigen is unknown. As for treatment: oral pan-JAK inhibitor, 5-10 mg twice daily. The V gene's germline CDR1 is LGHNT and CDR2 FRNRAP. The germline V and J ends were trimmed by 0 bases and 5 bases, with 27 bases remaining between them. CDR3 length equals 20 residues.

The sequence came from a human donor with alopecia areata. The specimen was CD4+ T cells sorted from blood, collected at week 4, from a patient treated with tofacitinib. J is TRBJ2-3 and V is TRBV12-5, with D unresolved. The CDR3 here is CASGLVDFDVDLPGGDTQYF. The CDR3 DNA follows: TGTGCTAGTGGTTTGGTAGACTTTGATGTCGACCTGCCTGGCGGAGATACGCAGTATTTT.